Below, one T cell receptor (beta chain) is given with its context. Its cognate antigen is unknown. The CDR3 is 13 residues long. Trimming removed 4 bases from V and 2 bases from J; junction bases left unmatched: 2. The germline CDR1 and CDR2 sequences are SQVTM and ANQGSEA. This specimen comes from a study of T cell repertoires in cytomegalovirus infection. Study in general: Public TCR beta signatures provided an indication of both CMV infection and a matching HLA type.

MiXCR, run by TCRdb on the reads, gives a single entry per CDR3 protein. The table includes hundreds of thousands of distinct CDR3 sequences, around 24% detected once. Study results and limitations: Cumulative public TCR beta family frequency identified CMV carriers with the relevant HLA. Ex vivo, HLA-C-restricted CMV-specific TCR beta clonotypes prevailed over the rest of the response.

The rearrangement joins TRBV29-1 to TRBJ2-1; TRBD2 agrees at 7 bases. This clonotype was obtained from a human donor in good health (CMV status not recorded). Some clones in this sample may be carry-over from other donors' samples. The material sequenced was CD8+ T cells from PBMCs. CDR3 sequence (DNA): TGCAGCGTTGTTGGGGGGGCCTACAATGAGCAGTTCTTC. Translating it yields CSVVGGAYNEQFF.